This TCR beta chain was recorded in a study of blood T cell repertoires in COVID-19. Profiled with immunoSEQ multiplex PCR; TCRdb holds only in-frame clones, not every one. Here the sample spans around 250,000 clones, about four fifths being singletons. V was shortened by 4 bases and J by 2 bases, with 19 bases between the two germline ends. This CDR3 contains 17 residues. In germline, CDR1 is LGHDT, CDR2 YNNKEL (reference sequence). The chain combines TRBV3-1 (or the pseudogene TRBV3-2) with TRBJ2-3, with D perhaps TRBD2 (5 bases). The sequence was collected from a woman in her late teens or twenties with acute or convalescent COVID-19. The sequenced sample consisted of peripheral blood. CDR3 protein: CASSPASRRTATDTQYF. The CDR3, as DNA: TGTGCCAGCAGCCCTGCTAGCAGGAGGACCGCCACAGATACGCAGTATTTT.